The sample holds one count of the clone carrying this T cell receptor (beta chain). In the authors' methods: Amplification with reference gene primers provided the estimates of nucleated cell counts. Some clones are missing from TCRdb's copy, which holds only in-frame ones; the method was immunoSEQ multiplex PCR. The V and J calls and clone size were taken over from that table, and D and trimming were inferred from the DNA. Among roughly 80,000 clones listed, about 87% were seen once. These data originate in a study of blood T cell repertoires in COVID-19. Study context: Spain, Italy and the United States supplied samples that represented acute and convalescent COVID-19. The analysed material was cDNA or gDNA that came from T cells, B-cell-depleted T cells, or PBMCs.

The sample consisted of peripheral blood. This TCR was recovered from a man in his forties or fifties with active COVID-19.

CDR3 in DNA: TGTGCCAGCATCCGGACAGGGTCAAGCTCCTACGAGCAGTACTTC. Translated, it gives CASIRTGSSSYEQYF. The chain recombines TRBV6-5 with TRBJ2-7, with TRBD1 matching 8 bases. Germline CDR1 MNHEY, CDR2 SVGAGI. The J segment lost 0 bases and the V segment lost 7 bases, leaving 8 bases of the junction unmatched. This CDR3 is 15 amino acids long.